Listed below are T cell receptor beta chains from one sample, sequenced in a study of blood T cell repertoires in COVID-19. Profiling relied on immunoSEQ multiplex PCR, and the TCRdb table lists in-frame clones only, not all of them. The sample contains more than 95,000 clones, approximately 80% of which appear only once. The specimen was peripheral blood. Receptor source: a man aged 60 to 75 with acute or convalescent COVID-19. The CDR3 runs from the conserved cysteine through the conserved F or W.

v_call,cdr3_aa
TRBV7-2,CASSPNLAGGNNEQFF
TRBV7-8,CASSPMGGTYNEQFF
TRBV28,CASSFVSFSNYGYTF
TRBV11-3,CASSPSGEHYEQYF
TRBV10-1,CASPPGQGADGMNTEAFF
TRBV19,CASSSPAASSYNEQFF
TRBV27,CASSLWTENSPLHF
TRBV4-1,CASSQDLTSGGDTGELFF
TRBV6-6,CASRPTSGKETQYF
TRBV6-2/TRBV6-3,CASSHTGSSSPLHF
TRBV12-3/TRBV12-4,CASMGYTTDTQYF
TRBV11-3,CASSHKLDRDNEQFF
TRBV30,CAWQQGSFTEAFF
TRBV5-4,CASSLGQGFTGELFF
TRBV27,CASSLSEFYNSPLHF
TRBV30,CAWSVIPGTQYF
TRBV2,CAVTGTSGRRLATDTQYF
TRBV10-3,CAINRQGTTEAFF